A selection of T cell receptor beta chains follows, all from one sample in a study of T-cell reconstitution after alpha-beta-depleted transplantation in children. One entry per CDR3 protein, called by TCRdb with MiXCR from the PCR reads. The repertoire holds 750,000 to 950,000 distinct CDR3 sequences, with around 15% as singletons. The material sequenced was PBMCs, mostly from graft donor cells, taken 360 days after TCRalphabeta/CD19-depleted stem cell transplant. The origin of the receptors is a male patient younger than 18 who had a stem cell transplant for acute lymphoblastic leukemia, so the T cells may come from the graft donor. CDR3s include the opening cysteine and the closing phenylalanine or tryptophan. D genes are given only for firm matches. Where a row states a size, it is once, few, many or the class of an expanded clone; other rows omit it.

DNA	CDR3	J	D	size	V
TGCACCGCAGGGTCGGCAGATACGCAGTATTTT	CTAGSADTQYF	TRBJ2-3	NA	few	TRBV29-1
TGCAGTGCTAGAGAGGCTAGCGTCACAGATACGCAGTATTTT	CSAREASVTDTQYF	TRBJ2-3	NA	few	TRBV20-1
TGCGCCAGCAGCCACGCCTTGAGAGGGATTGGGGAAAAACTGTTTTTT	CASSHALRGIGEKLFF	TRBJ1-4	NA	few	TRBV4-1
TGTGCCAGCAGCCAAAGACTCGGGCGGAGGAGTGAGCAGTTCTTC	CASSQRLGRRSEQFF	TRBJ2-1	NA	NA	TRBV9
TGTGCCATCCTAGCTAGCGGGAGGCCAGCCAAAAACATTCAGTACTTC	CAILASGRPAKNIQYF	TRBJ2-4	TRBD2	few	TRBV24-1
TGTGCCAGCAGCCCCTGGCGGGTTCCAGGGTGGGGCACCTACGAGCAGTACTTC	CASSPWRVPGWGTYEQYF	TRBJ2-7	NA	once	TRBV7-4
TGTGCCAGCAGGCCAGCGGGAGAGACCTACGAGCAGTACTTC	CASRPAGETYEQYF	TRBJ2-7	TRBD2	NA	TRBV12-3/TRBV12-4
TGTGCCAGCAGCCGACTAGCGGGAGCGAGGTACAATGAGCAGTTCTTC	CASSRLAGARYNEQFF	TRBJ2-1	TRBD2	many	TRBV12-3/TRBV12-4
TGTGCCAGCAGTTGGGGTTTTGGGAACTATGGCTACACCTTC	CASSWGFGNYGYTF	TRBJ1-2	NA	NA	TRBV27
TGTGCCAGCAGTGAAGGGGGTTCGTATGGTGGCTACACCTTC	CASSEGGSYGGYTF	TRBJ1-2	NA	few	TRBV25-1
TGCGCCAGCAGGCCGGTGGGGAACACCGGGGAGCTGTTTTTT	CASRPVGNTGELFF	TRBJ2-2	NA	few	TRBV4-1
TGCAGTGCTTCACGACTAGGTCCGGTGACCCAGTACTTC	CSASRLGPVTQYF	TRBJ2-5	NA	few	TRBV20-1
TGTGCCAGCAGCTTAGTCCGTTTCCGGGACAATGAAAAACTGTTTTTT	CASSLVRFRDNEKLFF	TRBJ1-4	NA	few	TRBV7-9
TGCAGCGTTTTACAGCTCTACGAGCAGTACTTC	CSVLQLYEQYF	TRBJ2-7	NA	NA	TRBV29-1
TGCAGTGCTGACCCGCGGGGGGGCAATCAGCCCCAGCATTTT	CSADPRGGNQPQHF	TRBJ1-5	NA	many	TRBV20-1
TGTGCCAGCAGCTTCAGGGCGGGCTACAATGAGCAGTTCTTC	CASSFRAGYNEQFF	TRBJ2-1	NA	NA	TRBV7-9
TGTGCCAGCAGTTTTCAACTAGCGGGGTCGAGCTCCTACGAGCAGTACTTC	CASSFQLAGSSSYEQYF	TRBJ2-7	TRBD2	few	TRBV12-3/TRBV12-4
TGTGCCAGCAGCTCGGACCATCCCTACGAGCAGTACTTC	CASSSDHPYEQYF	TRBJ2-7	NA	many	TRBV5-6
TGCAGTGCCACGGGTGTCCAAGAGACCCAGTACTTC	CSATGVQETQYF	TRBJ2-5	NA	NA	TRBV20-1
TGTGCCAGCAAGGGTCGCCGGACCACAGATACGCAGTATTTT	CASKGRRTTDTQYF	TRBJ2-3	NA	NA	TRBV2
TGTGCCAGCAGTCCCGGGTTAGGAGCGGGAGAGACCCAGTACTTC	CASSPGLGAGETQYF	TRBJ2-5	NA	NA	TRBV6-1
TGTGCCAGCAGCCCGGGTATCCTTTCCTATGGCTACACCTTC	CASSPGILSYGYTF	TRBJ1-2	NA	NA	TRBV6-1
TGCGCCAGCAGCCGGCAATATCGGCGGGATGGAGCAGATACGCAGTATTTT	CASSRQYRRDGADTQYF	TRBJ2-3	NA	NA	TRBV4-1
TGTGCCAGCAGCAACAGGACAGGGGGGGACGAGCAGTACTTC	CASSNRTGGDEQYF	TRBJ2-7	NA	NA	TRBV21-1
TGTGCCAGCAGCTCCCAGGGACTAGCGGGAGGACCCTACGAGCAGTACTTC	CASSSQGLAGGPYEQYF	TRBJ2-7	TRBD2	few	TRBV28
TGTGCCAGCAGCCCGCCCGGGAAGTTCGAGCAGTACTTC	CASSPPGKFEQYF	TRBJ2-7	NA	NA	TRBV7-9
TGCGCCAGCAGCTTGAGTATGACACCAAGCTCCTACAATGAGCAGTTCTTC	CASSLSMTPSSYNEQFF	TRBJ2-1	NA	few	TRBV5-1
TGCGCCAGCAGTACCAGGGTGAATGAGCAGTTCTTC	CASSTRVNEQFF	TRBJ2-1	NA	few	TRBV5-1
TGTGCCAGCAGCTTCTCCACCCAGCGGGAGAGGACAGATACGCAGTATTTT	CASSFSTQRERTDTQYF	TRBJ2-3	TRBD2	NA	TRBV5-8